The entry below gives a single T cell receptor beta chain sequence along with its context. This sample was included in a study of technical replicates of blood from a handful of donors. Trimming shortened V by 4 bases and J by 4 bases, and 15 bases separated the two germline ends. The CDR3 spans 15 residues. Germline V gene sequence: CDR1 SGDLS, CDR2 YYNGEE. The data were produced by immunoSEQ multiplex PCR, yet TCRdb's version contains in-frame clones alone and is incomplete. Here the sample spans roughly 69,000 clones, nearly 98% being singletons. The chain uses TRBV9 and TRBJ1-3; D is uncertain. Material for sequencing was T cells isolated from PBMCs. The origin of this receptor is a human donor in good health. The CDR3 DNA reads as TGTGCCAGCAGCTTTTCGGACTCGGCGGGAAACACCATATATTTT. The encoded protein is CASSFSDSAGNTIYF.